This T cell receptor (beta chain) originates from a study of technical replicates of blood from several donors (dated by TCRdb to the late 2010s). From V the trimming removes 6 bases and from J it removes 2 bases, while the gene matches leave 2 bases of the junction unaccounted for. Reading the germline V gene gives CDR1 SGHDN and CDR2 FVKESK. From its cysteine to its phenylalanine, the CDR3 spans 13 amino acids. Of all the DNA, just the CDR3 is kept, 39 bases in frame from base 1. The protocol used for the library was the immunoSEQ multiplex PCR assay. Sourced from immuneACCESS, this table was stored by TCRdb with only in-frame sequences that have V and J called. A share of the clones is absent; for the studies checked, an unresolved V gene accounts for under half, and the remainder has no known explanation. For this sample the table gives 65,000 to 90,000 clones, of which around 94% were detected only once. About 0.4% of the sample goes to the ten largest clones.

For this clone: Its binding antigen is unknown. One base away there is no much larger clone; base qualities are not given.

The chain was built from TRBV14 and TRBJ1-1, and TRBD1 aligns with 8 junction nucleotides. Sequencing was carried out using T cells isolated from PBMCs. This clonotype was obtained from a human donor in good health. The nucleotide sequence is given as TGTGCCAGCAGAACAGGGGGTAACACTGAAGCTTTCTTT. Protein translation: CASRTGGNTEAFF.